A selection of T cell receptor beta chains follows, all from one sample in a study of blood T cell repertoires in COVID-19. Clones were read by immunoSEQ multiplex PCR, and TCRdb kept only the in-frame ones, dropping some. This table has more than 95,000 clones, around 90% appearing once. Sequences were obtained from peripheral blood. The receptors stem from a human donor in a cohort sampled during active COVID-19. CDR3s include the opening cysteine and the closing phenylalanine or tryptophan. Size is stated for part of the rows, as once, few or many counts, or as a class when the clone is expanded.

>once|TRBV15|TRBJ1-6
CATSTDRGPSPLHF
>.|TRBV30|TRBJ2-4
CACSFSGAANIQYF
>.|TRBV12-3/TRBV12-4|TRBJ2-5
CASSLDRRGTQYF
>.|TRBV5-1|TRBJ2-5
CASGSGGGETQYF
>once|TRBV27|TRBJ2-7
CASSLSGQGGAKYYEQYF
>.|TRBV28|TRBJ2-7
CASSISGTRNEQYF
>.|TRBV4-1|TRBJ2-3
CASSHGGAGDTQYF
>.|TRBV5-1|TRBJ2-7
CASSLVVGTSGGGDEQYF
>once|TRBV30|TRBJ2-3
CAWSFARFADTQYF
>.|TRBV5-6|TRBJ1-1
CASTLGQGVMNTEAFF
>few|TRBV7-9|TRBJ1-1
CASSIGQRNTEAFF
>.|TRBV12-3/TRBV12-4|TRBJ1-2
CASSLQGIYGYTF
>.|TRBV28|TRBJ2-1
CASSLGGSYNEQFF
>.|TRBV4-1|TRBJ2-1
CASSQVVQGAIRVF
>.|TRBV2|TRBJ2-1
CASSELRGVYHEQFF
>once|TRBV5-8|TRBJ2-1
CASSWGTGLSYNEQFF
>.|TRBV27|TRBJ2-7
CASSPSVTYEQYF
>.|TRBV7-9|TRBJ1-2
CASSPQGFGYGYTF
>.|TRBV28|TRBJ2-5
CASSLSSHMDSLETQYF
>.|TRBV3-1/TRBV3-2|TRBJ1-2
CATRMGGLSGYTF
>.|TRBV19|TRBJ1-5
CASSISGQGLGYQPQHF
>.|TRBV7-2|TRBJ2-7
CASSFRTSGIVF
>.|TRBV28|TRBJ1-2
CASRGTGYGYTF
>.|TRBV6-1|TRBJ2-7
CASSEDLLAGLYEQYF
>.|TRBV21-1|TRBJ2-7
CASSNYLMQTVNDEQYF
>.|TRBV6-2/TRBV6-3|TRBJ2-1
CASSYGTSSYNEQFF
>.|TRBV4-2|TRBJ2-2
CASRPRDTGELFF
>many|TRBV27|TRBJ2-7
CASSRSAGHYEQYF
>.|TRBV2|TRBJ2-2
CASSYLRRLKNTGELFF
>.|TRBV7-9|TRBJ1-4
CASSPTPTGTWGREKLFF
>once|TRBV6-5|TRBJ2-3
CASSFRGDNTDTQYF
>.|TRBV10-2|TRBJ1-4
CASSGDRGNEKLFF
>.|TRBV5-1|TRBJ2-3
CASSATGVRADTQYF
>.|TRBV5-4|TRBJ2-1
CASSLGGTSYNEQFF
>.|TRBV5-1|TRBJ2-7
CASSLVQARQGGYEQYF
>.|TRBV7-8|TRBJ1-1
CASSFKFGGDTEAFF
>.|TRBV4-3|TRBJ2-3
CASSQDSGGGLLDTQYF
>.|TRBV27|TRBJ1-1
CASTYSGGVVTEAFF
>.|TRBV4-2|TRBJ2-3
CASSREEIASGIFYTSTDTQYF
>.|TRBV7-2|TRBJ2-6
CASSLPGQGAFGGANVLTF
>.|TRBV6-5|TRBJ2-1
CASRLAGRDEQFF